This T cell receptor (beta chain) derives from a study of beta chain features in type 1 diabetes. The CDR3 has 16 residues. Germline lookup yields CDR1 SGDLS and CDR2 YYNGEE. Trimming at V came to 2 bases and at J to 2 bases, leaving 3 bases not matched to a gene. General study results and limits: A moderate, significant TCRB CDR3 shortening appeared in type 1 diabetes across four CD4+ subsets.

Every bit of the isolated RNA underwent reverse transcription, so sequencing read expressed TCRB transcripts. The repertoire was sequenced with immunoSEQ multiplex PCR; TCRdb's copy has only in-frame clones and lacks some. This table holds 600,000 or so clones, around 15% found once. This clone was detected a few times. Its target is not known. This chain links TRBV9 with TRBJ1-4; 10 positions agree with TRBD1. The specimen sequenced was naive CD4+ T cells from blood. This receptor was identified in a man younger than 35 with type 1 diabetes. The CDR3: CASSVDRGRTNEKLFF. In DNA form, the CDR3 reads TGTGCCAGCAGCGTCGACAGGGGGCGGACTAATGAAAAACTGTTTTTT.